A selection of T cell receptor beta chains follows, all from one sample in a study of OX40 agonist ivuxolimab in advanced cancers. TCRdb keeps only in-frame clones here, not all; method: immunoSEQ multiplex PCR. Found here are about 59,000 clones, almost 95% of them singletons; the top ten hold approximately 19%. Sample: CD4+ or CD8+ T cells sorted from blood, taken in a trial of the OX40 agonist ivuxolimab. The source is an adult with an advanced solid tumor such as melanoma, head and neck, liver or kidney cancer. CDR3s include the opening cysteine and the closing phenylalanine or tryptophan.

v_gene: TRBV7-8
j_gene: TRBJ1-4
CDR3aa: CASSPRQGTIEKLFF

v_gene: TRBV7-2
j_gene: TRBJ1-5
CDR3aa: CASSPYGDRADGGQPQHF

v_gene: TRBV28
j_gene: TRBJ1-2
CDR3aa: CASSFLATLYGYTF

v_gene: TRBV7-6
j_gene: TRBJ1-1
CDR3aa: CASSPTRGVVNTEAFF

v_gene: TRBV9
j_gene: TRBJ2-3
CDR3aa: CASSPHGGSTDTQYF

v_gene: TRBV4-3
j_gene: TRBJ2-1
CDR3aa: CASSQVRDADNEQFF

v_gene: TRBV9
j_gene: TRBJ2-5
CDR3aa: CASSVSRADRSQEPQYF

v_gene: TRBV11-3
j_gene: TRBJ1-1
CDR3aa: CASSLMGQANTEAFF

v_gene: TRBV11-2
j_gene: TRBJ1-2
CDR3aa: CASSLTGKNYGYTF

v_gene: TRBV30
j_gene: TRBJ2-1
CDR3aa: CAWSLGQFLYNEQFF

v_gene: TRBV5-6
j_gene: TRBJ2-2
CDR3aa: CASSFPSGELFF

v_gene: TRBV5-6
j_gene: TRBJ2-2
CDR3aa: CASSFDRVGTGELFF

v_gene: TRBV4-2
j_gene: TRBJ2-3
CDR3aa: CASSQISPGHSLTDTQYF

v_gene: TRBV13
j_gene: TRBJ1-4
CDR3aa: CATRDAGEKLFF

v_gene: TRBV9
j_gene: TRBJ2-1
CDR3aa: CASSAPGGEREGSSYNEQFF

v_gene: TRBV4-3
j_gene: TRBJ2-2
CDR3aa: CASSQDSTNTGELFF

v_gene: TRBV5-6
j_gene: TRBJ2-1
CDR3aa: CASSLRERSYNEQFF

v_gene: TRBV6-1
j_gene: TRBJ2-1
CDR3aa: CASSEEPGLAVDEQFF

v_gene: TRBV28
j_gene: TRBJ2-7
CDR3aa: CASRGPSYEQYF

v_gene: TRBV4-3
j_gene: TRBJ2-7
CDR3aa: CASSQGSGRGGEQYF

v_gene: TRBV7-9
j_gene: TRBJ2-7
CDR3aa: CASSQPPGQGYEQYF

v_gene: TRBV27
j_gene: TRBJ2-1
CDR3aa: CASSLIGTGANNEQFF

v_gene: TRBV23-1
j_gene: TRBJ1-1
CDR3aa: CASSQTTYRPYSNTEAFF

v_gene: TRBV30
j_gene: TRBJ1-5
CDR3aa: CAWSAGVGNQPQHF

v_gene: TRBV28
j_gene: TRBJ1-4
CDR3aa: CASSVTESNEKLFF

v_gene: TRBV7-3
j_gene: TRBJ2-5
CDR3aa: CASSLNSGREETQYF

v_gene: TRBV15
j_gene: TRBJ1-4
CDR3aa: CATSRTYLDLATNEKLFF

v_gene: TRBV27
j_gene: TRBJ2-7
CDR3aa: CASRYSAAGDEQYF

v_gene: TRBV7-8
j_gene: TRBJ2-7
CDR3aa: CASSFGRLAGGEQYF

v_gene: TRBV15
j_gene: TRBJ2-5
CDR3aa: CATSSGRRQETQYF

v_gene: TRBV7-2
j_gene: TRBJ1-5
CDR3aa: CASSLIVGFWPQHF

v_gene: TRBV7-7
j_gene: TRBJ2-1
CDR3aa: CASSLSGVNEQFF

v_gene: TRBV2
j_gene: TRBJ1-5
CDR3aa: CASRDIGEGQPQHF

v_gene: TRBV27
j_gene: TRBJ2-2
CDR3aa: CASLWVPDSNPDDANTGELFF